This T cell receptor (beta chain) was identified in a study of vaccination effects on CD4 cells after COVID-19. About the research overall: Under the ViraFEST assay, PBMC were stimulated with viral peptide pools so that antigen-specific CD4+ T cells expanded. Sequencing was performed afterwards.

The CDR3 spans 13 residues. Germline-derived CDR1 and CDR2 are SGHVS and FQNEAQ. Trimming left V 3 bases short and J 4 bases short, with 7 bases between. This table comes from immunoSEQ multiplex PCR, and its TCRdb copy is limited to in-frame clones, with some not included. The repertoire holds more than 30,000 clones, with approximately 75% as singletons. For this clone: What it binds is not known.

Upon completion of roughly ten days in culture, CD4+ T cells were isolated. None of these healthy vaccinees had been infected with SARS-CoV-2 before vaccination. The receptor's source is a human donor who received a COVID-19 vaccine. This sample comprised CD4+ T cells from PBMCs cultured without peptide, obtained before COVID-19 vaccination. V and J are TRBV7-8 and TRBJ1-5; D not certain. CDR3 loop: CASSLGRNQPQHF. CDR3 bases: TGTGCCAGCAGCTTGGGTCGGAATCAGCCCCAGCATTTT.